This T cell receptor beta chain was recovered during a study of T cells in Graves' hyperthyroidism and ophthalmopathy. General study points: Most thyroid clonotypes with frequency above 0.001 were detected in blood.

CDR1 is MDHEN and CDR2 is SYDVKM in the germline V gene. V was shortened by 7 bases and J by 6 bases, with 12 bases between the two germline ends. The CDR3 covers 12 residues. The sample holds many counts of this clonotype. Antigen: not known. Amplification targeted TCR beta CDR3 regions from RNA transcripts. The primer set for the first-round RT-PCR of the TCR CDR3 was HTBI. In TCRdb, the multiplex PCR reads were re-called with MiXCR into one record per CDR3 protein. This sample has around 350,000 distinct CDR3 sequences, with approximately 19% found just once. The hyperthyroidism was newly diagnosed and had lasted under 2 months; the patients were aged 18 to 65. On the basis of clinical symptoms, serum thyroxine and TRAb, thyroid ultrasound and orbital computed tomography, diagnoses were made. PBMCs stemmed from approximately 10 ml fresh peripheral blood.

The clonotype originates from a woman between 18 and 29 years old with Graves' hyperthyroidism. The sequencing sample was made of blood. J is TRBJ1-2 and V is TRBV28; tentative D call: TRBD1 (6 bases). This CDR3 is CASKGEPDGYTF. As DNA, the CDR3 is TGTGCCAGCAAGGGGGAGCCTGATGGCTACACCTTC.